The 22 T cell receptor beta chains in this list originate from one sample, sequenced in a study of Ad26.COV2.S vaccination and SARS-CoV-2 variants. Treatment given: around 19 received Ad26.COV2.S at low or high dose, single or two shots; about 5 received placebo; per-sample allocation not given. The samples date from day 63 after the first vaccine or placebo injection. Here immunoSEQ multiplex PCR was the method, and the copy in TCRdb shows in-frame clones only, minus some. Counted here are about half a million clones, 80% to 90% occurring once; the ten biggest clones make up roughly 1.7%. Sequenced here: peripheral blood, sampled in a trial of Ad26.COV2.S vaccine versus placebo. The receptors come from a person between 18 and 59 years old who received the Ad26.COV2.S COVID-19 vaccine or a placebo.

The chain joins TRBV7-9 to TRBJ2-4; 11 bases map to TRBD2. The CDR3 runs 19 residues. CDR1 and CDR2 (germline): SEHNR, FQNEAQ (reference sequence). Trimming took 5 bases from V and 0 from J; bases not matched to a gene: 12. CDR3 protein: CASSPRLAGQILAKNIQYF. As DNA, the CDR3 is TGTGCCAGCAGCCCTCGACTAGCGGGACAAATACTAGCCAAAAACATTCAGTACTTC.

The gene calls are TRBV4-3 and TRBJ2-3; D gene unclear. V lost 0 bases and J 5 bases, leaving 3 bases between the germline ends. The CDR3 has 12 residues. Germline V gives CDR1 LGHNA, CDR2 YSLEER. CDR3 residues: CASSQDRDTQYF. The DNA for the CDR3 is TGCGCCAGCAGCCAAGATAGAGATACGCAGTATTTT.

J is TRBJ1-1 and V is TRBV5-1; weak D call: TRBD1 (6 bases). CDR1 is SGHRS and CDR2 is YFSETQ in the germline V gene. V lost 4 bases to trimming and J lost 1 base, with 11 bases between them. This CDR3 spans 14 amino acids. The CDR3 region has the DNA TGCGCCAGCAGCGTTGGACAGCCGAACACTGAAGCTTTCTTT. This encodes CASSVGQPNTEAFF.

The rearrangement links TRBV3-1 (or the pseudogene TRBV3-2) to TRBJ2-1, with D hard to call. CDR1 is LGHDT and CDR2 is YNNKEL in the germline V gene (reference sequence). The CDR3 consists of 13 residues. Trimming cost V 1 base and J 4 bases, with 5 bases left between them. CDR3 sequence: CASSQGGYNEQFF. The DNA for the CDR3 is TGTGCCAGCAGCCAAGGCGGTTACAATGAGCAGTTCTTC.

The chain couples TRBV30 to TRBJ2-7; no firm D call. The V end lost 0 bases, the J end lost 4 bases, and 10 bases lay between the germline ends. Germline CDR1 and CDR2: GTSNPN and SVGIG (reference sequence). The CDR3 is made up of 13 amino acids. CDR3 amino acids: CAWSVPALYEQYF. DNA of the CDR3: TGTGCCTGGAGTGTCCCAGCCCTTTACGAGCAGTACTTC.

The CDR3 nucleotides read TGCAGCGTTGGGGGGGTAACTGGTCAGCCCCAGCATTTT. As protein: CSVGGVTGQPQHF. This rearrangement joins TRBV29-1 to TRBJ1-5; maybe TRBD1 (5 bases). The CDR3 totals 13 residues. Germline V gene sequence: CDR1 SQVTM, CDR2 ANQGSEA. Between the trimmed V and J ends, which lost 4 bases and 6 bases, there was a span of 13 bases.

The chain couples TRBV18 to TRBJ1-4, with D uncertain. With 3 bases removed from V and 8 bases from J, the gap between germline ends came to 13 bases. The length of the CDR3 is 14 residues. Per the germline V gene, CDR1 is KGHSH and CDR2 is LQKENI. CDR3 in amino acids: CASSPVVPGEKLFF. The CDR3, as DNA: TGTGCCAGCTCACCGGTAGTCCCTGGGGAAAAACTGTTTTTT.

V usage is TRBV28 and J usage is TRBJ1-2, with D maybe TRBD1 (5 bases). This CDR3 region has 16 residues. Deletions cut 5 bases from V and 8 bases from J, with 24 bases between. Germline loops: CDR1 MDHEN, CDR2 SYDVKM. The chain's CDR3 is CASSPTSGGLHWGYTF. The CDR3 bases are TGTGCCAGCAGTCCAACTTCTGGGGGACTCCACTGGGGCTACACCTTC.

The CDR3 DNA reads TGCGCCAGCAGCTTGTCAGGTATGAATGAGCAGTTCTTC. It is translated as CASSLSGMNEQFF. The chain joins TRBV5-1 to TRBJ2-1, with D unresolved. The CDR3 consists of 13 residues. The germline gives CDR1 SGHRS, CDR2 YFSETQ. V dropped 1 base and J dropped 7 bases, with 9 bases sitting between them. Supplemented by reference TRBV5-1 and TRBJ2-1, the full variable domain reads KAGVTQTPRYLIKTRGQQVTLSCSPISGHRSVSWYQQTPGQGLQFLFEYFSETQRNKGNFPGRFSGRQFSNSRSEMNVSTLELGDSALYLCASSLSGMNEQFFGPGTRLTVL.

This clone was observed a single time. The V call is TRBV5-8, the J call TRBJ1-5, with D maybe TRBD1 (6 bases). The CDR3 sequence is 17 residues long. The ends were cut back, 4 bases at V and 0 bases at J, with 17 bases in the middle. The germline CDR1 and CDR2 sequences are SGHTS and YDEGEE. CDR3 DNA sequence: TGTGCCAGCAGCCCGGGGGGACATTTCTATAGCAATCAGCCCCAGCATTTT. It translates to CASSPGGHFYSNQPQHF.

This clone was seen a single time. The V gene is TRBV4-2, the J gene TRBJ1-1, with D possibly matching TRBD1 (5 bases). Germline V gene data show CDR1 as LGHNA and CDR2 as YNFKEQ. Trimming left V 0 bases short and J 5 bases short, with 13 bases between. This CDR3 has 15 residues. This CDR3 reads CASSQDYVRGTEAFF. The DNA for the CDR3 is TGTGCCAGCAGCCAAGATTATGTTCGGGGGACTGAAGCTTTCTTT.

The chain has TRBV6-1 and TRBJ2-7; a weak D match, TRBD2 (5 bases). CDR3 length: 18 residues. V was cut by 1 base and J by 3 bases, with 22 bases left in between. Germline CDR1 and CDR2: MNHNS and SASEGT. CDR3 region: CASSEGLEDSWGNYEQYF. CDR3 DNA sequence: TGTGCCAGCAGTGAAGGACTCGAGGACTCCTGGGGAAACTACGAGCAGTACTTC.

The chain combines TRBV7-9 with TRBJ2-3, with 11 bases aligning to TRBD1. This CDR3 contains 15 residues. Germline trimming cut 5 bases from V and 3 bases from J; bases unmatched to any gene: 4. The germline gives CDR1 SEHNR, CDR2 FQNEAQ (reference sequence). This chain's CDR3 is CASSPRDRGTDTQYF. Written as DNA, the CDR3 is TGTGCCAGCAGCCCCCGGGACAGGGGGACAGATACGCAGTATTTT.

The V call is TRBV30, the J call TRBJ1-2; D is possibly TRBD1 (5 bases). CDR1 and CDR2 from the germline V gene are GTSNPN and SVGIG (reference sequence). The ends were cut back, 3 bases at V and 1 base at J, with 9 bases in the middle. The CDR3 totals 13 residues. The CDR3 DNA reads as TGTGCCTGGAGCTGGGACGGTAACTATGGCTACACCTTC. As protein: CAWSWDGNYGYTF.

V usage is TRBV9 and J usage is TRBJ2-7, with 11 bases matching TRBD2. The junction had 2 bases not matched to a gene; V was cut back by 0 bases and J by 3 bases. This CDR3 is 15 amino acids long. From germline, CDR1 is SGDLS and CDR2 YYNGEE. The CDR3: CASSVGGTSGYEQYF. The CDR3 DNA is TGTGCCAGCAGCGTAGGCGGGACTAGCGGCTACGAGCAGTACTTC.

This chain uses TRBV28 with TRBJ2-3; 8 bases are a match to TRBD1. This CDR3 region has 16 residues. J gave up 2 bases and V 7 bases, and 11 bases lay outside the gene matches. Germline V CDR1 and CDR2: MDHEN, SYDVKM. The CDR3 sequence is CASTAGGHAFTDTQYF. The CDR3 bases are TGTGCCAGCACCGCAGGGGGCCACGCCTTCACAGATACGCAGTATTTT.

This chain links TRBV28 with TRBJ1-4, with D uncertain. This CDR3 is 16 amino acids long. Trimming pared 6 bases from V and 2 bases from J, leaving 16 bases between. From germline, CDR1 is MDHEN and CDR2 SYDVKM. The CDR3 nucleotides are TGTGCCAGCAGAGGAGGTGTGAGGGTTACTAATGAAAAACTGTTTTTT. Its protein product is CASRGGVRVTNEKLFF. The full variable domain, its missing parts supplied by reference TRBV28 and TRBJ1-4, is DVKVTQSSRYLVKRTGEKVFLECVQDMDHENMFWYRQDPGLGLRLIYFSYDVKMKEKGDIPEGYSVSREKKERFSLILESASTNQTSMYLCASRGGVRVTNEKLFFGSGTQLSVL.

This clone was found once. The chain carries TRBV28 and TRBJ2-3, with 7 bases identical to TRBD2. Germline V gene lookup returns CDR1 MDHEN and CDR2 SYDVKM. V shed 3 bases and J 2 bases; nucleotides not matched to a gene: 11. The CDR3 has 17 residues. This chain's CDR3 is CASSLSRRGTPTDTQYF. In DNA, the CDR3 is TGTGCCAGCAGTTTGAGTCGGCGGGGGACCCCCACAGATACGCAGTATTTT. Using reference TRBV28 and TRBJ2-3 for the parts outside the CDR3, the full variable domain is DVKVTQSSRYLVKRTGEKVFLECVQDMDHENMFWYRQDPGLGLRLIYFSYDVKMKEKGDIPEGYSVSREKKERFSLILESASTNQTSMYLCASSLSRRGTPTDTQYFGPGTRLTVL.

The J gene is TRBJ1-1, the V gene TRBV7-9, with D maybe TRBD1 (5 bases). CDR3 length: 15 amino acids. V shed 3 bases and J shed 1 base, with 12 bases lying between them. Germline V CDR1 and CDR2: SEHNR, FQNEAQ (reference sequence). The CDR3 region is CASSFLEGRNTEAFF. The CDR3 DNA reads TGTGCCAGCAGCTTCTTGGAGGGACGGAACACTGAAGCTTTCTTT.

The chain couples TRBV3-1 (or the pseudogene TRBV3-2) to TRBJ1-1; D is undetermined. Per germline, CDR1 LGHDT and CDR2 YNNKEL (reference sequence). This CDR3 comprises 13 residues. Trimming stripped 1 base from V and 1 base from J, with 4 bases between. The CDR3 region has the DNA TGTGCCAGCAGCCAAGTTAAGAACACTGAAGCTTTCTTT. Its protein is CASSQVKNTEAFF.

Many counts were recorded for this clone. The genes are TRBV5-6 and TRBJ1-2, with D maybe TRBD1 (5 bases). CDR3 length: 16 residues. In germline, CDR1 is SGHDT, CDR2 YYEEEE. V was cut by 6 bases and J by 4 bases, with 22 bases left in between. Here the CDR3 DNA reads TGTGCCAGCATCCAGGGATGGGGGAGACCCCTCTATGGCTACACCTTC. It is translated as CASIQGWGRPLYGYTF.

The chain links TRBV7-9 to TRBJ1-4; D is undetermined. V was cut by 6 bases and J by 8 bases, with 13 bases left in between. The CDR3 is 13 amino acids. Germline-derived CDR1 and CDR2 are SEHNR and FQNEAQ (reference sequence). The CDR3 sequence: CASSNDWAEKLFF. CDR3 bases: TGTGCCAGCAGTAACGACTGGGCAGAAAAACTGTTTTTT.